This T cell receptor beta chain was identified in a study of blood T cell repertoires in COVID-19. The CDR3 spans 17 residues. Trimming took 5 bases from V and 1 from J, leaving 20 bases between them. Germline V CDR1 and CDR2: SGHAT, FQNNGV. TCRdb's table, derived via immunoSEQ multiplex PCR, lists solely in-frame clones and lacks some. The table lists approximately 53,000 clones, under 85% of them singletons. The sample taken for sequencing was peripheral blood. This TCR was sampled from a man aged 40-49 years with acute or convalescent COVID-19. The chain has TRBV11-2 and TRBJ1-1; the D gene is possibly TRBD1 (5 bases). The CDR3 protein is CASSDVGIVGGNTEAFF. CDR3 coding DNA: TGTGCCAGCAGCGACGTCGGGATAGTCGGGGGGAACACTGAAGCTTTCTTT.